This T cell receptor beta chain emerged from a study of T cell repertoires in cytomegalovirus infection. Study context: It was the public TCR beta signatures that indicated both CMV infection and matching HLA type.

In its sample, this clonotype was seen many times. Its antigen is currently unknown. One entry per CDR3 protein results from TCRdb running MiXCR on the reads. This table holds 250,000 to 300,000 distinct CDR3 sequences, over 15% found once. Points from the study as a whole: Carriers of CMV and the relevant HLA type were discriminated by public TCR beta frequency.

CDR1 is SGHTA and CDR2 is FQGNSA in the germline V gene. The CDR3 extends over 15 amino acids. The V and J ends lost 5 bases and 0 bases respectively, with 13 bases between them. The gene calls are TRBV7-2 and TRBJ1-1, with a weak D call TRBD1 (5 bases). Specimen: CD8+ T cells from PBMCs. The clonotype originates from a human donor in good health (CMV status not recorded). Some clones in this sample may be carry-over from other donors' samples. The CDR3 here is CASSLRTTMNTEAFF. Written as DNA, the CDR3 is TGTGCCAGCAGCCTGAGGACAACCATGAACACTGAAGCTTTCTTT.